Described below is a single T cell receptor (beta chain) sequence and its context. The data originate from a study of blood T cell repertoires in COVID-19. As originally analysed: From reference gene primer amplification, estimates of nucleated cell counts were derived. Sequencing was performed with immunoSEQ multiplex PCR; in TCRdb, only in-frame clones are kept and a portion is missing. V and J calls plus clone size are reproduced from that table; the DNA served to infer D and trimming. The sample includes roughly 200,000 clones, about 87% of them seen just once. V lost 8 bases and J 7 bases, leaving 12 bases between the germline ends. CDR1 is KGHSH and CDR2 is LQKENI in the germline V gene. CDR3 size: 13 residues.

The V call is TRBV18, the J call TRBJ1-6; D call uncertain. The TCR originated in a man between 40 and 49 years old with active or convalescent COVID-19. Sequencing was carried out using peripheral blood. CDR3 protein: CASGRAGNSPLHF. As DNA, the CDR3 is TGTGCCAGCGGGCGCGCTGGAAATTCACCCCTCCACTTT.